This TCR beta chain was recovered during a study of blood T cell repertoires in COVID-19 (dated by TCRdb to between 2020 and 2021). Regarding the research as a whole: Collaborator samples came from the United States, Italy and Spain and covered acute and convalescent phases of COVID-19. Where HLA class I and class II types were available, the types were taken from metadata supplied by the sample provider, not from assay-based typing. Sample metadata almost always included a de-identified subject ID, COVID-19 status, age in years and sex. Deeply sampled blood TCRbeta repertoires from subjects exposed to, actively infected with, or recovered from COVID-19 were included in the dataset. The material from the prospective study consisted of cDNA or gDNA derived from T cells, B-cell-depleted T cells, or PBMCs. Samples came from the ongoing ImmuneRACE study (first 160 participants) plus 1,254 subjects from 6 global collaborators. The repertoires were made available in a free public database intended to serve as a resource for research on the immune response to SARS-CoV-2. General findings and caveats noted by the study authors: Clinical and demographic metadata were provided uncurated, with the amount varying by source and participant.

Remarks on this clone: Its antigen is not yet known. The sample holds no much larger clone one base away, and base qualities are not on file.

Whole blood was collected in K2EDTA tubes by collaborating institutions according to the institutions' own protocols. For TCRbeta analysis, collaborators shipped samples as frozen whole blood, isolated PBMCs, or DNA extracted from either of those sample types. CDR1 and CDR2 are read off the germline V gene (reference sequence) as LNHDA and SQIVND. The CDR3 starts with the cysteine, ends with the phenylalanine, and has 12 residues. Just CDR3 DNA is preserved here, 36 bases in frame from base 1. Compared with germline, V lacks 5 bases and J lacks 12 bases; bases without a gene match: 5. TCRbeta CDR3 regions were amplified from genomic DNA by means of the immunoSEQ Assay, a bias-controlled multiplex PCR. The paper's data handling went like this. Nucleated cell counts per sample were estimated from amplification of reference gene primers within the assay. To quantify the absolute abundance of each unique TCRbeta CDR3 rearrangement, sequence reads were collapsed and filtered. For each sample, productive Simpson clonality was calculated as the square root of Simpson's diversity index across productive rearrangements. TCRdb took over this immuneACCESS table, retaining in-frame rearrangements with V and J assigned. Such tables are incomplete; in checked studies, under half of the missing clones stem from an unresolved V gene, and the remainder is unexplained. The DNA was the basis for D and trimming; V, J and clone size are from that table. The sample profile shows approximately 97,000 clones; 65% to 85% of them were found once. In total, the top ten clones hold 4% to 5.5% of the sample.

The chain was built from TRBV19 and TRBJ2-1, and 9 junctional nucleotides match TRBD1. The TCR originated in a man aged 55 to 69 with acute or convalescent COVID-19. Sequencing was done on a sample of peripheral blood. The base sequence is TGTGCCAGTAGTGCCGGGACAGGGATGCAGTTCTTC. Translation gives CASSAGTGMQFF. The full variable domain, with segments outside the CDR3 supplied by the reference TRBV19 and TRBJ2-1 proteins, appears as DGGITQSPKYLFRKEGQNVTLSCEQNLNHDAMYWYRQDPGQGLRLIYYSQIVNDFQKGDIAEGYSVSREKKESFPLTVTSAQKNPTAFYLCASSAGTGMQFFGPGTRLTVL.